The T cell receptor beta chain described here comes from a study of blood T cells in healthy people across ages. General study points: Higher diversity and more naive CD4+ cells were features of long-lived donors, compared to aged donors.

The CDR3 covers 15 residues. Germline V gene data show CDR1 as LGHDT and CDR2 as YNNKEL (reference sequence). Staff drew around 10 milliliters of peripheral blood from each donor. Sample-barcoded 5' priming and a J-beta primer mix drove a second PCR of about 6 to 12 cycles. From the 5' RACE reads, TCRdb called clonotypes with MiXCR, one entry per CDR3 protein. The sample has 600,000 or so distinct CDR3 sequences, under 30% seen once. Remarks on this clonotype: Its cognate antigen is unknown. The junction shows a germline mismatch at one end, possibly a read error.

Sequenced sample: blood. This sequence originates from an elderly woman in good health. The V gene is TRBV3-1, the J gene TRBJ1-6, with 8 bases fitting TRBD1. CDR3 amino acids: CAGSQGAGANSPLHF. DNA of the CDR3: TGTGCCGGCAGCCAGGGGGCAGGGGCTAATTCACCCCTCCACTTT.